This entry is about one T cell receptor (beta chain). Its antigen is unknown. No much larger clone is present one base from it, and per-base qualities are unavailable. Libraries were constructed by the immunoSEQ multiplex PCR assay. For the multiplex PCR, a mixture combining 60 forward primers for TCR Vbeta segments and 13 reverse primers for TCR Jbeta segments was used. The CDR3 region of rearranged TCR beta genes was amplified from genomic DNA with a multiplex PCR assay. The Illumina HiSeq System was used to sequence the amplified TCR beta libraries as 87-base-pair reads. Per the source publication's procedure: In a later analysis, tens of millions of unique TCR beta chains were counted across the roughly 610 repertoires, and around 10 million of these chains were shared by at least two donors. A nearest-neighbor algorithm error-corrected the raw reads and collapsed the reads into unique sequences, merging closely related sequences to remove PCR and sequencing errors. CDR3 sequences were aligned to IMGT reference sequences to assign V, D and J gene segments. Each retained sequence needed at least a six-nucleotide match to both a V gene segment and a J gene segment. Rearrangements were called productive when the CDR3 lacked stop codons and stayed in frame with V and J; all others were non-productive. Following IMGT convention, CDR3 was defined as the stretch from the second conserved V-encoded cysteine up to the conserved J-encoded phenylalanine. The earlier analysis of about 620 of the donors excluded sequences that lacked an unambiguous match to a single V gene segment. An earlier analysis of 550 to 650 of the donors classified V segments as functional when productive rearrangements were above 56.7% and as segregating when the standard deviation between donors was above 5%. A statistical classification framework was developed to diagnose cytomegalovirus status using the catalog of TCR beta chain sequences. V and J gene assignment, in a later analysis, came from comparing TCR nucleotide sequences with IMGT/GENE-DB human TR gene sequences. In a later analysis, CDR3 sequences and most-parsimonious VDJ recombination scenarios were assigned using the TCRdist pipeline. In a later analysis, every TCR beta chain was defined by the combination of its CDR3 amino acid sequence and its V-gene family, and reads without a unique V-gene family were dropped. A later analysis removed several hundred highly shared, low-generation-probability nucleotide sequences to deal with suspected cross-contamination and a sequencing artifact. A later analysis calculated a clonal expansion index for each public chain from normalized within-repertoire ranks of inferred template counts. Generation probabilities in a later analysis came from a VDJ recombination model fitted to out-of-frame rearrangements, and those results were checked against IGoR. A later analysis scored TCR-TCR, TCR-HLA and TCR-CMV co-occurrence with hypergeometric tests, applying a repertoire-size bias correction to TCR pairs. A later analysis estimated false discovery rates by permuting HLA or CMV assignments 20 times. In a later analysis, co-occurring TCRs were grouped using DBSCAN, and TCRdist sequence similarity was added for clustering within HLA-allele-positive subsets. Repertoires with fewer than 30,000 or more than 120,000 public chains, plus five repertoires with anomalous nucleotide sharing, were excluded from co-occurrence clustering. TCRdb's version of the immuneACCESS table is confined to in-frame rearrangements and falls short of the full clone set. An unresolved V gene accounts for under half of the shortfall where checked; the remainder is of unknown origin. D and trimming were read from the DNA, whereas the V and J calls and clone size are those reported in that table. In all, the sample holds approximately 93,000 clones, and just under 80% of those were seen once. About 3.8% of the sample lies in the top ten.

The cohort comprised 710 or so healthy bone marrow donors. At the time of sampling, every cohort member was nominally healthy, though immune exposures that went unrecorded were likely present. The donor tested CMV seronegative, placing the donor among the roughly 400 seronegative members of the cohort. Each donor provided a peripheral blood sample, and peripheral blood mononuclear cells were used for TCR beta sequencing. Genomic DNA was extracted from the blood cell samples with the Qiagen DNeasy Blood Extraction Kit. CDR1 SGHRS and CDR2 YFSETQ were looked up in the germline V gene. V and J are truncated by 3 bases and 7 bases respectively, leaving an intervening sequence of 17 bases. The CDR3 holds 14 amino acids from the cysteine to the phenylalanine. The entry retains the CDR3 DNA only, 42 bases that are in frame from base 1. The data are from a study of cytomegalovirus exposure and HLA in healthy donors (dated by TCRdb to 2017 to 2019). About the investigation overall: An earlier analysis of approximately 640 of the donors reported 276 Gb of sequence data and roughly 100 million unique TCR beta sequences from around 200 million T cells. Typing coverage differed by locus: A, B, C, DRB1 and DQB1 were typed in roughly 629-630 donors, DQA1 in 522, DPA1 in around 610, and DPB1 in just under 490. Class I and class II HLA loci were covered by the typing at four-digit resolution. All discovery cohort repertoires had been generated using a single sequencing platform. Roughly 320 gigabases of sequencing data and approximately 92 million unique TCR sequences made up an early release that covered over 550 HLA-typed donors. Along with the roughly 670-subject first cohort, a separate validation cohort of over a hundred different subjects was used. Genome-wide SNP genotypes for about 60% of the roughly 700 donors were used in a later genetic analysis, which treated that subset as a discovery cohort. An earlier analysis of 587 of the donors applied high-throughput TCR beta sequencing to assess whether each TCR beta V gene segment acted as functional or pseudogenic. Across 398 genotyped donors of the cohort, an average of about 240,000 unique TCR beta nucleotide sequences per donor were sequenced, and roughly 20% of those sequences were non-productive. To study patterns of TCR occurrence, a later analysis re-analyzed previously published TCR beta repertoires from 650 to 750 donors and added high-resolution HLA genotyping. The study aimed to test whether signatures of past pathogen exposure could be identified by cataloging public T cell receptors. About five DR-DQ haplotypes were handled as single units for association and clustering, since linkage in the cohort was strong. High-throughput TCR immunosequencing, statistical association of individual TCRs with disease status, and machine learning were combined to predict cytomegalovirus infection status. Alongside the repertoire data, information on donor age, sex, ethnicity and CMV serostatus was compiled. The later analysis used no new phenotypic data to find candidate immune exposures, relying instead on TCR beta sequences and their occurrence across donors. Of the 300 to 500 genotyped donors, less than 90% were placed in the genetic ancestry cluster associated with self-reported Caucasian donors. The study used immunosequencing to profile the T cell repertoires of approximately 640 subjects and linked those repertoires to cytomegalovirus serostatus. The full study reports these points: It was suggested by the authors that the approach could potentially be generalized to other disease states and immunological phenotypes. A later analysis found that HLA-associated TCR beta chains were more clonally expanded and had lower generation probabilities than equally common non-associated chains. Correlated functional status among segregating V segments might reflect linkage disequilibrium, but an unknown experimental factor could not be ruled out. A group of highly shared sequence variants was considered likely to be a technical artifact of the sequencing pipeline. The classifier was reported to diagnose cytomegalovirus status with high specificity and sensitivity in both the original cohort and the validation cohort. Specific HLA alleles were associated with roughly 17,000 TCR beta sequences at a false discovery rate of 0.05 in a later analysis. In an earlier analysis of approximately 590 of the donors, most TCR beta V segments were observed in productive rearrangements about 90% or about 30% of the time, broadly matching IMGT annotations. The cohort was sequenced for TCR beta chains only, and without alpha or paired-chain data the features that could be detected were limited. The 87-base-pair reads could not distinguish some IMGT-functional V segments, including TRBV6-2 and TRBV6-3, so those segments were excluded. A further reported finding was that TCR beta sequences accurately predicted the HLA-A and HLA-B alleles for most subjects in the first cohort. Because counts were too low, roughly 18 rarely observed V segments, including chromosome 9 orphons, were left out of the earlier analysis of roughly 600 of the donors. Because HLA typing was unavailable for some donors at each locus, only the typed subset was used in association tests. A few of the identified cytomegalovirus-associated TCR beta chains were confirmed in vitro to be specific for cytomegalovirus antigens. Most CMV-associated TCR beta chains appeared to be HLA-restricted in a later analysis, and the HLA associations seemed to be driven largely by CMV exposure. V-gene and J-gene trimming of TCR beta chains was associated with a missense DCLRE1C variant in a later genetic analysis, and the association was replicated in an independent cohort. According to a later analysis, parvovirus B19, influenza, CMV and Epstein-Barr virus appeared linked to several top co-occurrence clusters. When HLA alleles, especially DR and DQ, strongly co-occurred, TCR associations were difficult to assign to individual alleles. While some public TCRs were present in many individuals, most TCR sequences turned up only very rarely across donors. The study gave a list of about 150 TCR beta chains associated with cytomegalovirus. Sequencing depth was assumed to be roughly uniform across donors in the presence/absence analyses, though that assumption may not hold. The only immune exposure information available for the cohort was CMV serostatus. According to a later analysis, TCR association rates differed among HLA loci, with DRB1 alleles showing the most associated TCRs and HLA-C alleles showing the fewest. Compared with the roughly 700-donor mean, donors in an Asian-associated ancestry cluster had fewer N-insertions in productive TCRs, according to a later genetic analysis.

The source is a woman between 35 and 50 years old in good health and CMV-seronegative. The source material was PBMCs. This sequence uses TRBV5-1 and TRBJ2-7; TRBD2 is a possible D gene, resting on 6 matching bases. The nucleotides read TGCGCCAGCAGCTCGGGGACGGAAGGAGGGGAGCAGTACTTC. Its amino acids are CASSSGTEGGEQYF.